This record concerns one T cell receptor beta chain sequence. The CDR3 runs to 15 residues. The V gene's germline CDR1 is SGHTA and CDR2 FQGNSA. Trimming left V 2 bases short and J 4 bases short, with 15 bases between. All patients picked for sequencing had shown, by flow cytometry, an expansion of CD8+CD57+ cells. This sample is drawn from a study of CD8+CD57+ T cells in acquired aplastic anemia. Profiling of TCR beta VDJ combinations and CDR3 sequences used genomic DNA as template. MiXCR was run by TCRdb on the reads, yielding one entry per CDR3 protein. The sample lists approximately 160,000 distinct CDR3 sequences; approximately 44% were seen once.

This TCR came from a human donor with aplastic anemia. The chain joins TRBV7-2 to TRBJ2-7; tentatively, D is TRBD1 or TRBD2 (5 bases each). Sequencing was performed on sorted CD4+, CD8+, or CD8+CD57+ T cells (not recorded which) from PBMCs. CDR3 amino acids: CASSLYGTDVYEQYF. The CDR3 coding sequence is TGTGCCAGCAGCTTATATGGGACCGATGTTTACGAGCAGTACTTC. Supplemented by reference TRBV7-2 and TRBJ2-7, the full variable domain reads GAGVSQSPSNKVTEKGKDVELRCDPISGHTALYWYRQSLGQGLEFLIYFQGNSAPDKSGLPSDRFSAERTGGSVSTLTIQRTQQEDSAVYLCASSLYGTDVYEQYFGPGTRLTVT.